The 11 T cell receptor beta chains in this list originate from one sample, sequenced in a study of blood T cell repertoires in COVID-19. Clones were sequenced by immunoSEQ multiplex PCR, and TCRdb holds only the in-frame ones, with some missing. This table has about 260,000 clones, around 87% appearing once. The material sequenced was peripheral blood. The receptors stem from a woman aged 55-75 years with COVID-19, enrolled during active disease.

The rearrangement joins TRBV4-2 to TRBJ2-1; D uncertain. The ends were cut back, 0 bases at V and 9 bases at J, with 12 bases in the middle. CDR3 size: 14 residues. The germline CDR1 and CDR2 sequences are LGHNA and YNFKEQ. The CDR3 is CASSQDPRATEQFF. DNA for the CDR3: TGTGCCAGCAGCCAAGATCCTAGAGCGACTGAGCAGTTCTTC.

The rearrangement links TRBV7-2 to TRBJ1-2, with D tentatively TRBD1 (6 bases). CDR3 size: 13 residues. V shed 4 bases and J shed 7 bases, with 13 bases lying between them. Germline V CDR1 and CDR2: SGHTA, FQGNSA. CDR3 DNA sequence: TGTGCCAGCAGCTCATCAGGGGAGGGTGGCTACACCTTC. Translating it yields CASSSSGEGGYTF.

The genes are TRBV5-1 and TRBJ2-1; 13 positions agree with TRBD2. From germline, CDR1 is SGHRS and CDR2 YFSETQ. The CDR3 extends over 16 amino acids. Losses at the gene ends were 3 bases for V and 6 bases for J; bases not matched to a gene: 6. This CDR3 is CASSSGLAGRFNEQFF. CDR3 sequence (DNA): TGCGCCAGCAGCTCGGGACTAGCGGGAAGATTCAATGAGCAGTTCTTC.

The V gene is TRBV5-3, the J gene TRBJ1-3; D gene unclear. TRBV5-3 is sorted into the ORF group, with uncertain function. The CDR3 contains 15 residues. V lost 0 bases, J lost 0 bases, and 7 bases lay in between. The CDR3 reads CARSLEGDSGNTIYF. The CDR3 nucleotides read TGTGCCAGAAGCTTGGAAGGAGACTCTGGAAACACCATATATTTT.

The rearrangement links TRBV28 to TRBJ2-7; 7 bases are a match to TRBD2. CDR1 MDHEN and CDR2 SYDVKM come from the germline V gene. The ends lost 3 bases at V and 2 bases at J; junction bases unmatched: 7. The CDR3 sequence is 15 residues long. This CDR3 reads CASSFPAGEAYEQYF. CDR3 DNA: TGTGCCAGCAGTTTCCCCGCGGGAGAGGCCTACGAGCAGTACTTC.

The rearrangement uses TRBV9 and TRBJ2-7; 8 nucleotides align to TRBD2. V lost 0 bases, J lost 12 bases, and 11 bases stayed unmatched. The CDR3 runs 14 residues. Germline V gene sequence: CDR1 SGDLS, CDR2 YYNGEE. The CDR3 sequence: CASSVDWTSPVRYF. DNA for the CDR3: TGTGCCAGCAGCGTAGACTGGACTAGCCCTGTGCGGTACTTC.

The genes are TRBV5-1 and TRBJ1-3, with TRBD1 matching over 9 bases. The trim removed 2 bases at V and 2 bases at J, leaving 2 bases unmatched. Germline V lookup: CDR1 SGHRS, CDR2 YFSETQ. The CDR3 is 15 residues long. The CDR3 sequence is CASSLTGGTGNTIYF. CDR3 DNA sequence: TGCGCCAGCAGCTTAACAGGGGGCACTGGAAACACCATATATTTT.

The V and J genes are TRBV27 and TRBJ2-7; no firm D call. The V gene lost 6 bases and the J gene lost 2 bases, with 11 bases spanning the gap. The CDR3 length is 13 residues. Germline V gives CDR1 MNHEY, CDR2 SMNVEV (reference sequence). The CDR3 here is CASSSWATYEQYF. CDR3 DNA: TGTGCCAGCAGCTCTTGGGCTACCTACGAGCAGTACTTC.

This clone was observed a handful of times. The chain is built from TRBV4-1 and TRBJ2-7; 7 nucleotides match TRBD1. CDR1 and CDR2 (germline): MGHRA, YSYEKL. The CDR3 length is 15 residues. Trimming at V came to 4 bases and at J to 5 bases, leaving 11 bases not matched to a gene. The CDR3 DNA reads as TGCGCCAGCAGCCGCATTACCGGGACAGCTAACGAGCAGTACTTC. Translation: CASSRITGTANEQYF.

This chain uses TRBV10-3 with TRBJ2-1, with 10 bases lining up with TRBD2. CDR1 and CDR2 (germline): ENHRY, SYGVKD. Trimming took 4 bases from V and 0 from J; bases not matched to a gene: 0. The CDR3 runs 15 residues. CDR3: CAISGTSGSYNEQFF. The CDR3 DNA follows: TGTGCCATCAGTGGGACTAGCGGCTCCTACAATGAGCAGTTCTTC.

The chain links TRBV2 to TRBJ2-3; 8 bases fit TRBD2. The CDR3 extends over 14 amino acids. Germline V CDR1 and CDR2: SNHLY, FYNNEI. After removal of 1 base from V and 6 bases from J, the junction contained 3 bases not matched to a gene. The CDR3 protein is CASSEGGRLDTQYF. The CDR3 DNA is TGTGCCAGCAGTGAAGGCGGGAGGTTGGATACGCAGTATTTT.